A single sample is the source of the 8 T cell receptor beta chains below, sequenced in a study of blood T cell repertoires in COVID-19. Only in-frame clones appear in the TCRdb table, and some are missing; sequencing was by immunoSEQ multiplex PCR. The sample holds 310,000 or so clones, roughly 87% seen once. The sample comprised peripheral blood. The origin of the receptors is a man in his thirties or forties with COVID-19, enrolled during active disease.

This chain uses TRBV27 with TRBJ2-7; perhaps TRBD2 as D (6 bases). Germline CDR1 MNHEY, CDR2 SMNVEV (reference sequence). V was cut by 2 bases and J by 6 bases, with 8 bases left in between. The CDR3 consists of 12 residues. The CDR3 protein is CASSLGGPEQYF. The CDR3 DNA reads as TGTGCCAGCAGTTTAGGAGGGCCCGAGCAGTACTTC.

The V gene is TRBV2, the J gene TRBJ2-1, with TRBD2 matching 15 bases. The CDR3 totals 15 residues. The germline V gene encodes CDR1 SNHLY and CDR2 FYNNEI. The V gene end was trimmed by 6 bases and the J gene end by 10 bases; junction bases not matched to a gene: 7. The CDR3 bases are TGTGCCAGCAGAGTTGGGACTAGCGGGGGGAGGGAGCAGTTCTTC. This sequence encodes CASRVGTSGGREQFF.

The J gene is TRBJ1-2, the V gene TRBV4-3; D ambiguous. V was trimmed by 0 bases and J by 0 bases, leaving 11 bases between them. The CDR3 runs to 16 residues. Germline V gene lookup returns CDR1 LGHNA and CDR2 YSLEER. Here the CDR3 DNA reads TGCGCCAGCAGCCAAGATAATACAGAACCTAACTATGGCTACACCTTC. It specifies CASSQDNTEPNYGYTF.

V is TRBV24-1 and J is TRBJ1-2; D is uncertain. Germline CDR1 is KGHDR and CDR2 is SFDVKD. CDR3 length: 12 amino acids. Deletions cut 4 bases from V and 7 bases from J, with 9 bases between. The CDR3, as DNA: TGTGCCACCAGTGAATCAGGTGGTGGCTACACCTTC. Amino acids: CATSESGGGYTF.

In DNA form, the CDR3 reads TGTGCCAGCTCACCACTCAGCGGCCCGAGCTCCTATAATTCACCCCTCCACTTT. Encoded protein: CASSPLSGPSSYNSPLHF. The rearrangement links TRBV18 to TRBJ1-6; D ambiguous. This CDR3 has 18 amino acids. The germline V gene encodes CDR1 KGHSH and CDR2 LQKENI. V was pared by 1 base and J by 0 bases, with 13 bases between.

This clone was observed a handful of times. The rearrangement joins TRBV3-1 (or the pseudogene TRBV3-2) to TRBJ1-5, with 9 bases that match TRBD1. This CDR3 contains 17 residues. Per the germline V gene, CDR1 is LGHDT and CDR2 is YNNKEL (reference sequence). After removal of 0 bases from V and 4 bases from J, the junction contained 7 bases not matched to a gene. CDR3 in amino acids: CASSQDLATGGNQPQHF. In DNA form, the CDR3 reads TGTGCCAGCAGCCAAGACCTTGCGACAGGGGGAAATCAGCCCCAGCATTTT.

The rearrangement uses TRBV18 and TRBJ1-4, with 7 bases identical to TRBD1. The CDR3 has 13 amino acids. The J segment lost 8 bases and the V segment lost 3 bases, leaving 3 bases of the junction unmatched. The germline V gene encodes CDR1 KGHSH and CDR2 LQKENI. The CDR3 DNA follows: TGTGCCAGCTCACCCGACAGGGCAGAAAAACTGTTTTTT. Its translation is CASSPDRAEKLFF.

This chain links TRBV5-6 with TRBJ1-5; a weak D match, TRBD1 (6 bases). The V gene's germline CDR1 is SGHDT and CDR2 YYEEEE. The V gene lost 7 bases and the J gene lost 4 bases, with 18 bases spanning the gap. The CDR3 totals 15 residues. Here the CDR3 reads CASSFRGGQNQPQHF. The CDR3 DNA reads TGTGCCAGCTCCTTCAGGGGTGGGCAAAATCAGCCCCAGCATTTT.